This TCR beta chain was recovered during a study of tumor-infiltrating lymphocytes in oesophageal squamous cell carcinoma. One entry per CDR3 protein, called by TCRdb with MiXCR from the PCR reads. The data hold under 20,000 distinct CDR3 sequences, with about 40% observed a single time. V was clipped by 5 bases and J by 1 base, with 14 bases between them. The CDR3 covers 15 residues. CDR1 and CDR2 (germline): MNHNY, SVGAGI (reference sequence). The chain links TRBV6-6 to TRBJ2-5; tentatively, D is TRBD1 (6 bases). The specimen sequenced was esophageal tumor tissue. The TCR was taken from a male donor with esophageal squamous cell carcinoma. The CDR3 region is CASSRTGNGQETQYF. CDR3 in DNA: TGTGCCAGCAGTCGCACAGGGAACGGCCAAGAGACCCAGTACTTC.